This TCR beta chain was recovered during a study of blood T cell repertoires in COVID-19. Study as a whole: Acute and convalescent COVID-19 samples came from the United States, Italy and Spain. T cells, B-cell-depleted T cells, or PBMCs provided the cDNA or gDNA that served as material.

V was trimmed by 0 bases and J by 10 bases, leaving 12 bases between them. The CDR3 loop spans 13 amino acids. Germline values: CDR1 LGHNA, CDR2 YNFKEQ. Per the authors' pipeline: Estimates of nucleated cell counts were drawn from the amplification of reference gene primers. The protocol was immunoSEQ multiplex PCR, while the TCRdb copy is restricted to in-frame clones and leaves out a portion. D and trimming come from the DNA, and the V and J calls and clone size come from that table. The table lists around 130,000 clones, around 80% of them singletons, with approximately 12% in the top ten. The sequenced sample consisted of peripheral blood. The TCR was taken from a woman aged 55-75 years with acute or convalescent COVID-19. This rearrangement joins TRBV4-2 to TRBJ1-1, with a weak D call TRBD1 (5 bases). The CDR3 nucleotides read TGTGCCAGCAGCCAAGAGGGGGGACGGTTAGCTTTCTTT. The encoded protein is CASSQEGGRLAFF.